The TCR beta chain under discussion was sequenced for a study of a mutant IDH1 vaccine in newly diagnosed glioma. About the research overall: At week 35 came visit V12, and visit V13 followed at week 47.

J lost 3 bases, V lost 5 bases, and 7 bases had no gene match. Germline CDR1 and CDR2: SGHTA and FQGNSA. The CDR3 is 15 amino acids. As to time point: week 47, end of study. The investigators gave 300 ug of mutant IDH1 20-mer peptide in each vaccine dose, together with topical imiquimod. Findings of the study overall: Patients mounted vaccine-induced immune responses in 90% to 95% of cases.

In the case of this clone: What it recognizes is unknown.

Sequencing was performed with immunoSEQ multiplex PCR; in TCRdb, only in-frame clones are kept and a portion is missing. The sample has about 24,000 clones; around 76% are singletons. This TCR was recovered from a man aged 40-49 years with glioma. Some clones in this sample may be carry-over from other donors' samples. V gene TRBV7-2 combines with J gene TRBJ2-7; 10 bases match TRBD1. The sample consisted of PBMCs, taken from a glioma patient whose treatment included an IDH1 peptide vaccine. The CDR3 DNA sequence: TGTGCCAGCAGCGGAATCGGGACAGGGGTCTACGAGCAGTACTTC. Protein sequence: CASSGIGTGVYEQYF.